These 30 T cell receptor beta chains were sequenced from one sample in a study of blood T cell repertoires in COVID-19. The repertoire was sequenced with immunoSEQ multiplex PCR; TCRdb's copy has only in-frame clones and lacks some. The profile shows a few hundred thousand clones, around 80% of them singletons. The sequenced sample was PBMCs or T cells enriched from blood (not recorded which). The receptors derive from a man aged 25-45 years with acute COVID-19.

This clone came up a few times. The chain joins TRBV6-5 to TRBJ1-2; 7 bases line up with TRBD1. The germline gives CDR1 MNHEY, CDR2 SVGAGI. V shed 2 bases, J shed 5 bases, and the junction held 8 bases outside the gene matches. This CDR3 region has 15 residues. Written as DNA, the CDR3 is TGTGCCAGCAGTTACACAACCGGGACAGATTATGGCTACACCTTC. Translated, it gives CASSYTTGTDYGYTF.

V and J are TRBV4-1 and TRBJ1-4; TRBD1 matches at 10 bases. CDR3 length: 15 residues. Germline V gene lookup returns CDR1 MGHRA and CDR2 YSYEKL. The V segment lost 4 bases and the J segment 6 bases; nucleotides outside the gene matches: 5. The CDR3 DNA follows: TGCGCCAGCAGCCTTTTCGGGACAGGGGATGAAAAACTGTTTTTT. This translates into CASSLFGTGDEKLFF.

This clone was seen a single time. CDR3 nucleotide sequence: TGTGCCAGCAGCCCGGACAGGGATAGGTCTTCACCCCTCCACTTT. It codes for CASSPDRDRSSPLHF. The chain combines TRBV3-1 (or the pseudogene TRBV3-2) with TRBJ1-6; 8 nucleotides agree with TRBD1. The germline CDR1 and CDR2 sequences are LGHDT and YNNKEL (reference sequence). CDR3 length: 15 amino acids. With V trimmed by 4 bases and J by 9 bases, 8 bases remained unmatched.

This clone has just one count. The chain links TRBV15 to TRBJ2-1; 9 nucleotides agree with TRBD1. In germline, CDR1 is LNHNV, CDR2 YYDKDF (reference sequence). J lost 10 bases, V lost 4 bases, and 14 bases had no gene match. The CDR3 runs 16 residues. The CDR3 DNA reads as TGTGCCACCAGCACTACCCTACAGGGGGCGCCGGGGGAGCAGTTCTTC. Translated: CATSTTLQGAPGEQFF.

This sequence joins TRBV7-2 and TRBJ2-2; 10 nucleotides align to TRBD2. The CDR3 is 19 amino acids. Unmatched junction bases numbered 13, after V lost 6 bases and J lost 0 bases. Looked up from germline, CDR1 is SGHTA and CDR2 is FQGNSA. The CDR3 bases are TGTGCCAGCAGTTTTTTTCTAGCGGGGGACCCCGCGAACACCGGGGAGCTGTTTTTT. This codes for CASSFFLAGDPANTGELFF. Looking up the rest from reference TRBV7-2 and TRBJ2-2 gives the full variable domain: GAGVSQSPSNKVTEKGKDVELRCDPISGHTALYWYRQSLGQGLEFLIYFQGNSAPDKSGLPSDRFSAERTGGSVSTLTIQRTQQEDSAVYLCASSFFLAGDPANTGELFFGEGSRLTVL.

The V call is TRBV3-1 (or the pseudogene TRBV3-2), the J call TRBJ1-6; TRBD1 matches at 8 bases. J was trimmed by 13 bases and V by 2 bases; bases with no gene match: 7. Germline values: CDR1 LGHDT, CDR2 YNNKEL (reference sequence). This CDR3 spans 14 amino acids. The CDR3 sequence: CASSQPHRGSPLHF. CDR3 sequence (DNA): TGTGCCAGCAGCCAACCGCACAGGGGGTCGCCCCTCCACTTT.

The V gene is TRBV9, the J gene TRBJ2-1, with 9 positions matching TRBD2. The CDR3 sequence is 13 residues long. Per the germline V gene, CDR1 is SGDLS and CDR2 is YYNGEE. The J segment lost 8 bases and the V segment lost 5 bases, leaving 5 bases of the junction unmatched. The CDR3 DNA sequence: TGTGCCAGCAGAGCGGGAGGTAAGGATGAGCAGTTCTTC. It is translated as CASRAGGKDEQFF.

The chain employs TRBV19 and TRBJ1-1; TRBD1 is a possible D gene (6 bases). The CDR3 is 15 amino acids. Looked up from germline, CDR1 is LNHDA and CDR2 is SQIVND (reference sequence). V was trimmed by 5 bases and J by 0 bases, leaving 13 bases between them. The CDR3 sequence: CASSAWDNMNTEAFF. DNA of the CDR3: TGTGCCAGTAGTGCATGGGACAACATGAACACTGAAGCTTTCTTT.

The chain links TRBV3-1 (or the pseudogene TRBV3-2) to TRBJ1-6; D gene unclear. The length of the CDR3 is 15 residues. In germline, CDR1 is LGHDT, CDR2 YNNKEL (reference sequence). The V end was cut by 5 bases, the J end by 7 bases, with 15 bases between. The DNA for the CDR3 is TGTGCCAGCAGCTCCAATGACTTACCGAATTCACCCCTCCACTTT. It yields the protein CASSSNDLPNSPLHF.

V gene TRBV5-8 combines with J gene TRBJ2-7, with a weak D call TRBD1 (5 bases). The V gene lost 3 bases and the J gene lost 6 bases, with 13 bases spanning the gap. Germline CDR1 SGHTS, CDR2 YDEGEE. The CDR3 extends over 13 amino acids. The CDR3 coding sequence is TGTGCCAGCAGCTCCCCAGGGTTTGTCGAGCAGTACGTC. It is translated as CASSSPGFVEQYV.

To note about this clone: One junction end disagrees with the germline gene, perhaps due to a read error. The V gene is TRBV10-3, the J gene TRBJ2-5, with TRBD1 identical over 7 bases. This CDR3 comprises 13 residues. Germline assignment: CDR1 ENHRY and CDR2 SYGVKD. CDR3 DNA sequence: TGTGCCGTCAGGGACAGCACCCGAGAGACCCAGTACTTC. Translation gives CAVRDSTRETQYF.

This clone was counted a single time. The chain combines TRBV7-2 with TRBJ2-3; 7 nucleotides align to TRBD2. Looked up from germline, CDR1 is SGHTA and CDR2 is FQGNSA. The ends lost 5 bases at V and 9 bases at J; junction bases unmatched: 17. The CDR3 extends over 16 amino acids. The DNA of the CDR3 is TGTGCCAGCAGCCCCTGGGGGGGGGAACGTTCAGGGACGCAGTATTTT. Its translation is CASSPWGGERSGTQYF.

V is TRBV28 and J is TRBJ1-5, with TRBD1 matching over 9 bases. From germline, CDR1 is MDHEN and CDR2 SYDVKM. The V segment lost 5 bases and the J segment 3 bases; nucleotides outside the gene matches: 5. The CDR3 sequence is 15 residues long. The DNA for the CDR3 is TGTGCCAGCAGTAGGGGGACAGGGTCCAATCAGCCCCAGCATTTT. It is translated as CASSRGTGSNQPQHF.

This rearrangement joins TRBV15 to TRBJ1-5; D call uncertain. Deletions cut 4 bases from V and 5 bases from J, with 12 bases between. Looked up from germline, CDR1 is LNHNV and CDR2 is YYDKDF (reference sequence). There are 14 residues in the CDR3. The CDR3 DNA reads as TGTGCCACCAGCAAAGTGACACTTGATCAGCCCCAGCATTTT. It translates to CATSKVTLDQPQHF. The full variable domain, completed using reference TRBV15 and TRBJ1-5, is DAMVIQNPRYQVTQFGKPVTLSCSQTLNHNVMYWYQQKSSQAPKLLFHYYDKDFNNEADTPDNFQSRRPNTSFCFLDIRSPGLGDTAMYLCATSKVTLDQPQHFGDGTRLSIL.

The chain joins TRBV15 to TRBJ1-2; D gene unclear. Germline lookup yields CDR1 LNHNV and CDR2 YYDKDF (reference sequence). This CDR3 is built from 14 residues. V was trimmed by 3 bases and J by 4 bases, leaving 12 bases between them. Here the CDR3 DNA reads TGTGCCACCAGCAGCTACGGGATGGGCTATGGCTACACCTTC. This codes for CATSSYGMGYGYTF.

The chain joins TRBV10-3 to TRBJ2-1, with D hard to call. Germline loops: CDR1 ENHRY, CDR2 SYGVKD. The CDR3 covers 13 residues. V gave up 0 bases and J gave up 7 bases, with 7 bases separating them. CDR3 amino acids: CAISESNWNEQFF. CDR3 bases: TGTGCCATCAGTGAGTCGAACTGGAATGAGCAGTTCTTC.

Concerning this clone: At one end, the junction sequence differs from germline, possibly due to a read error. The CDR3 bases are TGTGCCAGCAGGTTATCGAGGGTGAACACTGAAGCTTTCTTT. Translated: CASRLSRVNTEAFF. The chain uses TRBV28 and TRBJ1-1; D unresolved. The CDR3 loop spans 14 amino acids. Germline loops: CDR1 MDHEN, CDR2 SYDVKM.

This clone turned up a few times. The CDR3 sequence is CASSLVVAGVITEAFF. CDR3 bases: TGCGCCAGCAGCTTGGTAGTCGCAGGGGTTATCACTGAAGCTTTCTTT. The chain links TRBV5-1 to TRBJ1-1; the D gene is possibly TRBD1 (6 bases). Trimming took off 0 bases at V and 4 bases at J, with 16 bases between the two ends. The CDR3 runs 16 residues. Germline CDR1 reads SGHRS; CDR2 reads YFSETQ.

The chain couples TRBV10-3 to TRBJ1-3; a possible D gene is TRBD1 (6 bases). Looked up from germline, CDR1 is ENHRY and CDR2 is SYGVKD. V lost 3 bases and J lost 0, with 9 bases in between. CDR3 size: 15 residues. CDR3 sequence: CAISDDRSSGNTIYF. The DNA for the CDR3 is TGTGCCATCAGTGACGACAGGAGCTCTGGAAACACCATATATTTT.

The rearrangement joins TRBV11-2 to TRBJ2-1; D is possibly TRBD2 (7 bases). Trimming took 5 bases from V and 4 from J, leaving 18 bases between them. The CDR3 contains 16 residues. Germline values: CDR1 SGHAT, CDR2 FQNNGV. In DNA, the CDR3 is TGTGCCAGCAGCCACCGCGGGGGAGGGGGGTACAATGAGCAGTTCTTC. This codes for CASSHRGGGGYNEQFF. Full variable domain (missing parts from reference TRBV11-2 and TRBJ2-1): EAGVAQSPRYKIIEKRQSVAFWCNPISGHATLYWYQQILGQGPKLLIQFQNNGVVDDSQLPKDRFSAERLKGVDSTLKIQPAKLEDSAVYLCASSHRGGGGYNEQFFGPGTRLTVL.

CDR3 amino acids: CASSFGNSGNTIYF. The DNA for the CDR3 is TGTGCCAGCAGCTTCGGGAACTCTGGAAACACCATATATTTT. The chain couples TRBV7-3 to TRBJ1-3; the D is unclear. Germline CDR1 reads SGHTA; CDR2 reads FQGTGA. V lost 3 bases, J lost 0 bases, and 6 bases lay in between. The CDR3 runs 14 residues.

The V and J genes are TRBV7-7 and TRBJ2-3, with TRBD1 matching over 11 bases. The CDR3 extends over 16 amino acids. V dropped 0 bases and J dropped 7; count of bases not matched to a gene: 6. Germline loops: CDR1 SSHAT, CDR2 FNYEAQ (reference sequence). The CDR3 reads CASSLAIGQGANTQYF. CDR3 bases: TGTGCCAGCAGCTTAGCGATAGGACAGGGGGCAAATACGCAGTATTTT.

J is TRBJ2-1 and V is TRBV9; 11 nucleotides line up with TRBD2. The V gene's germline CDR1 is SGDLS and CDR2 YYNGEE. The CDR3 length is 21 residues. V lost 0 bases to trimming and J lost 1 base; unmatched junction nucleotides: 15. DNA for the CDR3: TGTGCCAGCAGCGTAGGGATGGGGATAGCGGGAGGGCCTAGGTCCTACAATGAGCAGTTCTTC. Amino acids: CASSVGMGIAGGPRSYNEQFF. Filled out from reference TRBV9 and TRBJ2-1, the complete variable domain reads DSGVTQTPKHLITATGQRVTLRCSPRSGDLSVYWYQQSLDQGLQFLIQYYNGEERAKGNILERFSAQQFPDLHSELNLSSLELGDSALYFCASSVGMGIAGGPRSYNEQFFGPGTRLTVL.

The chain is built from TRBV21-1 and TRBJ1-2. TRBV21-1 is annotated as a pseudogene. CDR3 length equals 13 residues. The CDR3 nucleotides are TGTGCCAGCAGCTCTCGGGGTCTGGGTGGCTACACCTTC. Translation gives CASSSRGLGGYTF.

The chain employs TRBV9 and TRBJ2-5; 8 bases align to TRBD1. Trimming removed 0 bases from V and 5 bases from J; junction bases left unmatched: 6. The CDR3 consists of 15 residues. Germline CDR1 SGDLS, CDR2 YYNGEE. CDR3: CASSVADRAGETQYF. Here the CDR3 DNA reads TGTGCCAGCAGCGTAGCGGACAGGGCAGGGGAGACCCAGTACTTC.

V usage is TRBV6-5 and J usage is TRBJ1-2; 9 nucleotides agree with TRBD1. V shed 10 bases and J 5 bases; nucleotides not matched to a gene: 5. There are 12 residues in the CDR3. Per the germline V gene, CDR1 is MNHEY and CDR2 is SVGAGI. This chain's CDR3 is CATNGQGYGYTF. In DNA, the CDR3 is TGTGCCACCAATGGACAGGGGTATGGCTACACCTTC.

This clone was detected a few times. The V gene is TRBV5-6, the J gene TRBJ2-7; 7 positions match TRBD1. This CDR3 spans 13 amino acids. The ends lost 2 bases at V and 7 bases at J; junction bases unmatched: 6. CDR1 SGHDT and CDR2 YYEEEE come from the germline V gene. The CDR3 nucleotides read TGTGCCAGCAGCTTAACAGGGGCTGGGGAGCAGTACGTC. The encoded protein is CASSLTGAGEQYV.

J is TRBJ2-1 and V is TRBV2; maybe TRBD2 (5 bases). CDR3 size: 13 residues. Between the trimmed V and J ends, which lost 7 bases and 7 bases, there was a span of 14 bases. CDR1 and CDR2 from the germline V gene are SNHLY and FYNNEI. The CDR3 nucleotides read TGTGCCAGCAATGGACTCCTTGGGAATGAGCAGTTCTTC. This gives the protein CASNGLLGNEQFF. Combining the CDR3 with reference TRBV2 and TRBJ2-1 gives the whole variable domain EPEVTQTPSHQVTQMGQEVILRCVPISNHLYFYWYRQILGQKVEFLVSFYNNEISEKSEIFDDQFSVERPDGSNFTLKIRSTKLEDSAMYFCASNGLLGNEQFFGPGTRLTVL.

The chain links TRBV4-1 to TRBJ1-4, with D perhaps matching TRBD1 (6 bases). CDR3 length: 16 amino acids. CDR1 MGHRA and CDR2 YSYEKL come from the germline V gene. The V end was cut by 4 bases, the J end by 7 bases, with 19 bases between. The CDR3 is CASSPREGGAREKLFF. The CDR3 DNA reads as TGCGCCAGCAGCCCCAGGGAGGGGGGGGCGCGTGAAAAACTGTTTTTT.

The chain recombines TRBV27 with TRBJ1-5; 11 bases align to TRBD1. V lost 0 bases, J lost 7 bases, and 11 bases stayed unmatched. CDR1 and CDR2 (germline): MNHEY, SMNVEV (reference sequence). The CDR3 consists of 18 residues. The CDR3 loop reads CASSLSSAGQGAGQPQHF. For the CDR3, the DNA is TGTGCCAGCAGTTTATCATCGGCTGGACAGGGGGCTGGACAGCCCCAGCATTTT.